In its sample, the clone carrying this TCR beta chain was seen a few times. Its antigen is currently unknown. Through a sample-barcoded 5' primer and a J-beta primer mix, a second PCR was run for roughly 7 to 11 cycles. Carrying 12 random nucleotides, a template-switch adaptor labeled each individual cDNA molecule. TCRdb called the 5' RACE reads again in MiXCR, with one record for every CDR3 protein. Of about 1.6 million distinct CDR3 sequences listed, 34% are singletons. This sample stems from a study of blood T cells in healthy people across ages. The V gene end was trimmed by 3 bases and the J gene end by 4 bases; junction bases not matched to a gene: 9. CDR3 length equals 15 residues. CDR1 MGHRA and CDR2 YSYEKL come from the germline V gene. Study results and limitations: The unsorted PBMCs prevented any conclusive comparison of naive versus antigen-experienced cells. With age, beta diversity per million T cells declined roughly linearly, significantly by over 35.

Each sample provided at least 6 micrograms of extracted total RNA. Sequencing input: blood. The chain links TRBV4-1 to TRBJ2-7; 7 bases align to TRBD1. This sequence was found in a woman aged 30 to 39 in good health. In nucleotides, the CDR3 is TGCGCCAGCAGCCAGGACCCCGGGACAGAGTACGAGCAGTACTTC. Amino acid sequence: CASSQDPGTEYEQYF.